The 27 T cell receptor delta chains given below trace back to one sample, sequenced in a study of γδ T cells in repeated Plasmodium falciparum infection. TCRdb reprocessed the multiplex PCR reads using CATT. The sample records 50,000 to 60,000 delta-chain clones, 1.9% being singletons. Gammadelta T cells were flow-sorted from PBMC into Vgamma9/Vdelta2+ and Vdelta2-negative populations for bulk analysis. Sequenced sample: gamma-delta T cells from blood. These receptor sequences come from a pool of human donors (malaria-infected and uninfected, not separated).

This clone was seen repeatedly, ten times or more. The protein held in TCRdb is that of a much larger clone and does not match this DNA's translation at residue 8, likely because of a read error; the protein shown is translated from the DNA. This specimen includes other DNA sequences encoding the same CDR3. V and J are TRDV3 and TRDJ1; the D gene is possibly TRDD3 (5 bases). The CDR3 covers 15 residues. Germline V gene lookup returns CDR1 TVYSNPD and CDR2 GDNSRS (reference sequence). Trimming removed 2 bases at V and 3 bases at J, with 19 bases between. CDR3 sequence reads: CAFRGYWRIPDKLIF. The CDR3 nucleotides are TGTGCCTTTCGAGGTTACTGGAGGATTCCCGATAAACTCATCTTT.

In the case of this clone: This DNA's translation differs at residue 10 from TCRdb's protein, which comes from a much larger clone; a read error is likely, and the protein shown is translated from the DNA. This chain links TRDV1 with TRDJ1; D perhaps matches TRDD3 (6 bases). No J segment appears in TCRdb, so it was assigned here by matching the sequence to germline. Germline values: CDR1 TSWWSYY, CDR2 QGS. CDR3 size: 21 residues. Trimming pared 6 bases from V and 0 bases from J, leaving 32 bases between. CDR3 sequence: CALGVARGWEIRILYTDKLIF. The CDR3 DNA reads as TGTGCTCTTGGAGTTGCCAGAGGCTGGGAGATACGAATCCTATACACCGATAAACTCATCTTT.

This clone was counted a few times. This DNA's translation and the protein TCRdb lists, from a much larger clone, do not match at residue 9, likely due to a read error; the protein shown is translated from the DNA. The V call is TRDV1, the J call TRDJ1, with 9 bases fitting TRDD3. The J gene was not available in TCRdb and was assigned here by matching the DNA to germline segments. J gave up 0 bases and V 1 base, and 24 bases lay outside the gene matches. Per germline, CDR1 TSWWSYY and CDR2 QGS. This CDR3 is 23 amino acids long. The DNA for the CDR3 is TGTGCTCTTGGGGAACAAGGGTATCCCTACGCTATACTGGGGGACCTGTACACCGATAAACTCATCTTT. Translated, it gives CALGEQGYPYAILGDLYTDKLIF.

On this clone itself: The protein TCRdb lists belongs to a much larger clone and differs from this DNA's translation at residue 8, which points to a read error; the protein shown is made from the DNA. The rearrangement uses TRDV1 and TRDJ1; the D is unclear. Since TCRdb gives no J gene, matching the DNA to germline was used here to assign it. The CDR3 contains 17 residues. Germline lookup yields CDR1 TSWWSYY and CDR2 QGS. Trimming removed 0 bases at V and 0 bases at J, with 14 bases between. Here the CDR3 reads CALGELLRPWYTDKLIF. CDR3 in DNA: TGTGCTCTTGGGGAACTGCTGAGGCCATGGTACACCGATAAACTCATCTTT.

The table lists this clone with a few counts. TCRdb lists the protein of a much larger clone for this DNA, which differs at residue 20, so this is likely a read error; the protein given here is translated from the DNA itself. V gene TRDV3 combines with J gene TRDJ1; 9 nucleotides agree with TRDD3. The CDR3 sequence is 23 residues long. Germline loops: CDR1 TVYSNPD, CDR2 GDNSRS (reference sequence). The CDR3 DNA sequence: TGTGCCTCCCTCAGTACTGGGGGACAGACGGCGAAAGTGGGGGTGAGATACACCGATATACTCATCTTT. As protein: CASLSTGGQTAKVGVRYTDILIF.

This clone has ten or more counts. The chain couples TRDV1 to TRDJ1, with 7 bases that match TRDD3. The CDR3 sequence is 16 residues long. In germline, CDR1 is TSWWSYY, CDR2 QGS. V lost 1 base to trimming and J lost 2 bases; unmatched junction nucleotides: 7. The chain's CDR3 is CALGERWGDYTDKLIF. CDR3 nucleotide sequence: TGTGCTCTTGGGGAACGGTGGGGGGATTATACCGATAAACTCATCTTT.

As for this clone: Only one base separates this from a far larger clonotype, so it likely reflects a read error. Other DNA sequences of this sample code for an identical CDR3. CDR3 nucleotide sequence: TGTGCTCTTGGGGCTTCCTACCTTTACTGGGGGATACGCTTCGGGGATTTCGATAAACTCATCTTC. Protein: CALGASYLYWGIRFGDFDKLIF. With the J gene uncalled, the V gene is TRDV1; TRDD3, the table's D call, lacks a check against the DNA. The CDR3 is 22 amino acids. The germline CDR1 and CDR2 sequences are TSWWSYY and QGS.

This clone was seen more than once but under ten times. This likely traces to a read error, being one base from a far larger clone. The sample has other DNA sequences that encode this CDR3 too. V and J are TRAV38-2/DV8 and TRDJ1, with TRDD3 matching 8 bases. The J gene comes from matching the DNA to germline here; TCRdb lacks it. Germline assignment: CDR1 TSESDYY and CDR2 QEAYKQQN. The CDR3 contains 23 residues. This CDR3 is CAYRSRRPQTARGYTEYTDKLIF. The DNA of the CDR3 is TGTGCATATAGGAGCCGCCGACCCCAAACCGCCCGGGGATACACCGAGTACACCGATAAACTCATCTTT.

In its sample, this clone was seen many times. The genes are TRDV1 and TRDJ1, with D maybe TRDD3 (6 bases). The CDR3 sequence is 24 residues long. The ends were cut back, 3 bases at V and 0 bases at J, with 38 bases in the middle. Germline CDR1 and CDR2: TSWWSYY and QGS. CDR3 protein: CALGDSPPYVFYVAGILYTDKLIF. The CDR3, as DNA: TGTGCTCTTGGGGATTCCCCACCCTACGTCTTCTACGTGGCGGGGATCTTGTACACCGATAAACTCATCTTT.

A note on this clone: One base separates it from a far larger clone, so it is likely a read error. Within the sample, other DNA sequences also encode this same CDR3. V usage is TRDV1 and J usage is TRDJ1, with TRDD2 as a possible D gene (8 bases). The CDR3 runs to 29 residues. Germline values: CDR1 TSWWSYY, CDR2 QGS. CDR3 in DNA: TGTGCCCTTGGGGAACTTGACACCTACTCTTCCTACAAGTGGATTTACTGGGGATCCCGTACAAAAAAAACCGATAAACTCATCTTT. This sequence encodes CALGELDTYSSYKWIYWGSRTKKTDKLIF.

This clone has more than one count but fewer than ten. The amino acid sequence in TCRdb belongs to a much larger clone and departs from this DNA's translation at residue 18, likely a sequencing read error; the sequence shown is translated from the DNA. This chain uses TRAV38-2/DV8 with TRDJ1, with a weak D call TRDD3 (7 bases). Germline assignment: CDR1 TSESDYY and CDR2 QEAYKQQN. The CDR3 is 20 amino acids. CDR3 DNA: TGTGCTTATTGGCGGATTTCCTATCTGGGGGCCCCGGGCAACACCGATAAACGCATCTTT. Protein sequence: CAYWRISYLGAPGNTDKRIF.

This clone came up many times. The protein that TCRdb holds for this DNA derives from a much larger clone and differs from the translated DNA at residue 13, which likely indicates a read error; the protein shown here is translated from the DNA. The CDR3: CASRPKYLYYWGVRDTDKLIF. In DNA, the CDR3 is TGTGCCTCCCGACCGAAATACCTTTACTACTGGGGGGTACGGGACACCGATAAACTCATCTTT. The chain is built from TRDV2 and TRDJ1, with 8 bases identical to TRDD3. Germline matching of the DNA provided the J gene here, since TCRdb leaves it blank. From germline, CDR1 is GEAIGNYY and CDR2 EKD. The CDR3 contains 21 residues. Trimming took 8 bases from V and 0 from J; bases not matched to a gene: 28.

In its sample, this clone was seen many times. It is likely a read error: a sequence one base away is far more abundant. The same CDR3 is also encoded by other DNA sequences in this sample. V is TRDV2 and J is TRDJ1; 9 bases fit TRDD3. The V gene's germline CDR1 is GEAIGNYY and CDR2 EKD. This CDR3 comprises 16 residues. DNA of the CDR3: TGTGCCTGTGATCTCCTGGGGGATGGGTACACCGATAAGCTCATCTTT. Translation gives CACDLLGDGYTDKLIF.

This clone was seen at least ten times. The TCRdb record carries a much larger clone's protein, which differs from this DNA's translation at residue 7; a read error is the likely cause, and the protein listed here is the DNA translation. J is TRDJ3 and V is TRDV2; D not resolved. TCRdb leaves out the J gene; it was filled in here by matching the DNA to germline. Trimming shortened V by 2 bases and J by 0 bases, and 10 bases separated the two germline ends. Germline CDR1 reads GEAIGNYY; CDR2 reads EKD. The length of the CDR3 is 17 residues. CDR3 coding DNA: TGTGCCTGTGACAAAACTGAGGGCTCCTGGGACACCCGACAGATGTTTTTC. As protein: CACDKTEGSWDTRQMFF.

This clone was recorded at least ten times. The TCRdb protein, from a much larger clone, departs from this DNA's translation at residue 6, likely by read error; the protein shown derives from the DNA. J is TRDJ1 and V is TRDV1; D possibly corresponds to TRDD3 (5 bases). Here the J gene was assigned by germline matching of the DNA, as TCRdb has none. Germline-derived CDR1 and CDR2 are TSWWSYY and QGS. The V gene lost 8 bases and the J gene lost 6 bases, with 28 bases spanning the gap. The length of the CDR3 is 17 residues. CDR3 nucleotides: TGTGCTCTTTGTCTGGTCCATGACTGGCGTCGGGACCATAAACTCATCTTT. Its translation is CALCLVHDWRRDHKLIF.

This clone came up a few times. This may arise from a read error, as a much more abundant clone is one base away. The chain uses TRDV1 and TRDJ1, with TRDD2 identical over 9 bases. The J gene, left out of TCRdb, was set here by checking the DNA against germline. Germline lookup yields CDR1 TSWWSYY and CDR2 QGS. This CDR3 has 22 amino acids. Unmatched junction bases numbered 21, after V lost 1 base and J lost 0 bases. CDR3 coding DNA: TGTGCTCTTGGGGAACGGCCTTCCTACTACTCTTGGGGGACTCGGTACACCGATAAACTCATCTTT. Translating gives CALGERPSYYSWGTRYTDKLIF.

Notes on this clone: This probably arose from a read error, given a far larger clone one base away. Additional DNA sequences in this sample encode the identical CDR3. The chain links TRAV38-2/DV8 to TRDJ1; a weak D match, TRDD2 (8 bases). The J gene, absent from TCRdb, was called here by matching the DNA to germline. Germline-derived CDR1 and CDR2 are TSESDYY and QEAYKQQN. This CDR3 contains 23 residues. Trimming removed 1 base from V and 2 bases from J, with 36 bases in between. This CDR3 reads CAYRSYFLRMSGGPRKRTDKLIF. The CDR3 bases are TGTGCTTATAGGAGCTACTTCCTACGGATGAGTGGGGGACCCCGTAAGAGAACCGATAAACTCATCTTT.

About this clone: The translation of this DNA and the TCRdb protein of a much larger clone differ at residue 4, probably owing to a read error; the protein shown here is translated from the DNA. This chain connects TRAV38-2/DV8 to TRDJ1; TRDD3 might be the D (6 bases). Per germline, CDR1 TSESDYY and CDR2 QEAYKQQN. The length of the CDR3 is 19 residues. The CDR3 sequence is CAYMSQTWGLLPYTDKLIF. CDR3 DNA sequence: TGTGCTTATATGAGCCAAACCTGGGGACTGCTACCGTACACCGATAAACTCATCTTT.

V and J are TRDV2 and TRDJ1; D ambiguous. The J gene was not available in TCRdb and was assigned here by matching the DNA to germline segments. The germline V gene encodes CDR1 GEAIGNYY and CDR2 EKD. This CDR3 is 16 amino acids long. V lost 0 bases to trimming and J lost 2 bases, with 15 bases between them. The CDR3 sequence is CACDTVEAPRTDKLIF. The CDR3 DNA follows: TGTGCCTGTGACACCGTGGAGGCCCCGAGAACCGATAAACTCATCTTT.

This clone was counted at least ten times. The TCRdb record carries a much larger clone's protein, which differs from this DNA's translation at residue 16; a read error is the likely cause, and the protein listed here is the DNA translation. V and J are TRDV2 and TRDJ1; TRDD3 matches 9 bases. The J gene, left out of TCRdb, was set here by checking the DNA against germline. The CDR3 totals 21 residues. The germline gives CDR1 GEAIGNYY, CDR2 EKD. The V segment lost 1 base and the J segment 4 bases; nucleotides outside the gene matches: 24. The CDR3 sequence is CACDTLVPTIVLGDHIDKLIF. The CDR3 DNA reads TGTGCCTGTGACACTCTTGTTCCTACTATCGTACTGGGGGACCACATCGATAAACTCATCTTT.

A word on this clone: A far larger clone is one base from this, pointing to a likely read error. Distinct nucleotide sequences in the sample also encode this CDR3. For the CDR3, the DNA is TGTGCTCTTGGGGAACCCCGTTTCCTGCGTAGGTGGGGGATACCAACCGATAAACTCATCTTT. As protein: CALGEPRFLRRWGIPTDKLIF. The chain is built from TRDV1 and TRDJ1; 10 bases are a match to TRDD3. No J gene is reported in TCRdb; it was inferred here by comparing the DNA with germline. The CDR3 spans 21 residues. Losses at the gene ends were 1 base for V and 2 bases for J; bases not matched to a gene: 19. Germline-derived CDR1 and CDR2 are TSWWSYY and QGS.

This clone was seen many times. TCRdb records a much larger clone's protein for this DNA, with a difference at residue 4 that likely arises from a read error; the protein given is the translation of the DNA. The chain carries TRDV1 and TRDJ1; D uncertain. This CDR3 has 12 residues. From germline, CDR1 is TSWWSYY and CDR2 QGS. This CDR3 is CALREPRGELIF. The CDR3, as DNA: TGTGCTCTTAGGGAACCCCGAGGCGAACTCATCTTT.

Comment on this clone: This DNA translates differently at residue 16 from the TCRdb protein, which is that of a much larger clone; a read error is likely, and the protein shown is the DNA's own translation. This chain uses TRAV38-2/DV8 with TRDJ1; 8 bases map to TRDD3. This CDR3 region has 20 residues. Germline-derived CDR1 and CDR2 are TSESDYY and QEAYKQQN. The CDR3: CAYRSFYFPWGYLYTAKLIF. Here the CDR3 DNA reads TGTGCTTATAGGAGCTTCTACTTCCCCTGGGGATACTTGTACACCGCTAAACTCATCTTT.

About this clone: A far larger clone is just one base off, so this is likely a read error. In the same sample, other DNA sequences code for this CDR3. The V call is TRDV1, the J call TRDJ1, with 8 bases that match TRDD3. Germline CDR1 is TSWWSYY and CDR2 is QGS. The CDR3 contains 20 residues. The chain's CDR3 is CALGELWIRRGYKYTDKLIF. CDR3 sequence (DNA): TGTGCTCTTGGAGAACTATGGATCAGGCGGGGATACAAGTACACCGATAAACTCATCTTT.

This clone was recorded at least ten times. This sequence is one base from a far larger clone and is likely a read error. This specimen includes other DNA sequences encoding the same CDR3. CDR3 sequence (DNA): TGTGCCCTGGGCAAATTCTTACTTCTCCCCTGGGGGACAAAAATCCCGAGGTACACCGATAAACTCATCTTT. Its translation is CALGKFLLLPWGTKIPRYTDKLIF. This rearrangement joins TRDV1 to TRDJ1, with 8 positions matching TRDD3. Here the J gene was assigned by germline matching of the DNA, as TCRdb has none. In germline, CDR1 is TSWWSYY, CDR2 QGS. This CDR3 has 24 amino acids.

This clone has more than one count but fewer than ten. The TCRdb record carries a much larger clone's protein, which differs from this DNA's translation at residue 3; a read error is the likely cause, and the protein listed here is the DNA translation. The J gene is TRDJ3, the V gene TRDV1; 8 bases are a match to TRDD3. From germline, CDR1 is TSWWSYY and CDR2 QGS. There are 24 residues in the CDR3. The CDR3 here is CARGEPVLQTGGQINSWDTRQMFF. The CDR3, as DNA: TGTGCTCGTGGGGAACCGGTCCTTCAAACTGGGGGCCAGATCAACTCCTGGGACACCCGACAGATGTTTTTC.

About this clone: This DNA translates differently at residue 3 from the TCRdb protein, which is that of a much larger clone; a read error is likely, and the protein shown is the DNA's own translation. This CDR3 is CAHGELTPLPPRWGWGNGYMGLIF. CDR3 nucleotides: TGTGCTCATGGGGAACTCACTCCACTTCCACCCCGTTGGGGGTGGGGGAACGGTTATATGGGACTCATCTTT. The J gene is TRDJ1, the V gene TRDV1, with 7 bases identical to TRDD3. Matching the DNA to germline supplied the J gene, which TCRdb does not give. CDR3 length: 24 amino acids. CDR1 is TSWWSYY and CDR2 is QGS in the germline V gene.